This TCR beta chain was identified in a study of long-term antiretroviral therapy in people with HIV (dated by TCRdb to 2021 to 2024). For the study in its entirety: Collection of the earliest samples took place about a decade ahead of the 2015 WHO recommendation for immediate ART, at a time when ART was typically delayed until CD4 counts fell. No cross-contamination during QIAcube processing was shown when test extractions of a monoclonal T-cell line were performed alongside roughly 30 polyclonal samples. A total of around 200 cryopreserved PBMC samples were contributed to the cohort by 30 adults with confirmed HIV infection, with samples collected serially over a mean of approximately six years (range 1-12). Of the roughly 30 participants with HIV, 10 to 11 were female. A retrospective serial study tested whether changes in peripheral blood TRB repertoire composition and diversity were associated with ART initiation and durable HIV suppression.

The immunoSEQ hsTCRB v3.0 assay was used at survey level resolution for TRB variable region sequencing. The targeted TRB sequencing depth was about 40,000-50,000 T-cell genomes per sample. An Illumina MiSeq with a v3 150-cycle kit was used to sequence the pooled TRB libraries. As for the authors' bioinformatics: Repertoire analysis was performed in R inside a reproducible Nextflow workflow that covered QC, data transformation and analysis. LymphoSeq2, an R package for exploring AIRR-Seq data, was used to implement custom analyses. Several samples that produced fewer than 5000 total TRB sequences were removed, so 150 to 200 HIV repertoires were analyzed. Among the roughly 200 retained HIV repertoires, 55 to 65 were collected before ART initiation and 129 after ART initiation. Repertoires were downsampled to 5000 TRB nucleotide sequences, with summary statistics averaged over 100 downsampling iterations. TRB sequences were retained for analysis only if CDR3 regions of at least seven amino acids were present. Diversity was measured with a Shannon entropy-derived clonality score and the Gini coefficient. In repertoire networks, the top 5000 CDR3 amino acid sequences were linked whenever an edit distance of one separated two sequences. Antigen specificity groups and MHC restriction were predicted for TRB CDR3 amino acid sequences with GLIPH2. To flag known CMV, EBV, HIV or tissue antigen associations, CDR3 amino acid sequences were matched against VDJdb and McPAS-TCR. Pre-ART, post-ART and control groups were compared with Wilcoxon signed-rank tests and Holm-Bonferroni correction. As stored in TCRdb, this immuneACCESS dataset retains in-frame rearrangements with V and J assigned. A fraction of the clones does not appear; measured against another copy, unresolved V genes explain less than half of the discrepancy, and the remainder lacks a known reason. That table gives V, J and clone size, and the DNA gave D and trimming. Recorded for this sample are roughly 19,000 clones; around nine tenths of them occurred a single time. The ten largest account for about 10% of the sample.

Inclusion was restricted to participants for whom at least one PBMC sample before ART initiation and at least two post-ART samples were available. All participants with HIV were treated in the United States of America. Before DNA extraction, cryopreserved samples of roughly 0.9-11 million PBMC were thawed and washed. At the time of the earliest PBMC sample, participants with HIV were aged between about 23 and 54 years. Each participant contributed PBMC samples from 1-4 timepoints before ART initiation and 2-8 timepoints after ART initiation, with a median of 7 samples. Serial HIV viral load, CD4+ T-cell count, ART history and demographic data were obtained for every participant. Genomic DNA was extracted from unsorted PBMC with a Qiagen kit on a QIAcube, with processing performed in batches of 12 samples. V and J are truncated by 2 bases and 6 bases respectively, leaving an intervening sequence of 14 bases. Counted from cysteine to phenylalanine, this CDR3 has 15 amino acids. The read is trimmed to its CDR3 DNA, 45 bases read in frame from base 1. Via the germline V gene (reference sequence), CDR1 is SEHNR and CDR2 FQNEAQ.

Overall results and qualifications from the work: Inferences about post-ART repertoire changes were limited because no data were available on ART adherence, viral resistance or therapy changes. Compared with controls, HIV repertoires had narrower CDR3 length ranges, and the network structure pointed to an antigen-experienced repertoire that shifted only slightly toward naive after ART. Starting ART was linked to a significant rise in TRB diversity, yet even with long-term ART the diversity remained significantly lower than in transplant donor controls. Because pre-ART samples had limited cell numbers, profiling was done on unsorted PBMC rather than on sorted CD4+ and CD8+ T cells. The samples span the years 2004 to 2017, and the ART regimens used may be less effective than current regimens. Expanded TRB clones identified before ART initiation dominated the repertoire across all time points, though the dominance fluctuated and decreased in many PLHIV after ART. Since PBMC availability was limited, sequencing covered only the TCR beta chain, with no alpha chain pairing.

A note on this clone: Its cognate antigen has yet to be identified. The sample holds no much larger clone one base away, and base qualities are not on file.

The rearranged segments are TRBV7-9 and TRBJ2-1; the D segment is perhaps TRBD1 or TRBD2, each sharing 5 matched bases. The starting material was unsorted PBMCs, obtained 0.5 years after starting antiretroviral therapy. This clonotype originated in a man aged 35 to 55 with HIV. The DNA sequence is as follows: TGTGCCAGCAGCTTATTGGGGGAATTCGGCAATGAGCAGTTCTTC. This encodes CASSLLGEFGNEQFF.